This TCR beta chain was documented in a study of blood T cell repertoires in COVID-19. For the study at large: COVID-19 samples collected from the United States, Italy and Spain covered acute and convalescent phases. Nucleic acid was either cDNA or gDNA, and it came from T cells, B-cell-depleted T cells, or PBMCs.

Study processing details: Amplification with reference gene primers provided the estimates of nucleated cell counts. TCRdb's table, derived via immunoSEQ multiplex PCR, lists solely in-frame clones and lacks some. V, J and clone size reflect that table, while D and trimming were determined from the DNA. The sample carries about 87,000 clones, 89% recorded once. The TCR was taken from a woman older than 75 with active COVID-19. Sequencing input: peripheral blood.

The CDR3 DNA reads TGTGCCAGCAGCAGTAATAGCGGGAGTGACGAGCAGTACTTC. This translates into CASSSNSGSDEQYF. V usage is TRBV21-1 and J usage is TRBJ2-7; the table assigns TRBD2, which was not confirmed against the DNA. TRBV21-1 is a documented pseudogene. The CDR3 is 14 residues long.